The 25 T cell receptor beta chains below were found in one sample sequenced in a study of cytomegalovirus exposure and HLA in healthy donors (TCRdb year 2017). Libraries were constructed by the immunoSEQ multiplex PCR assay. The multiplex PCR relied on a mix of 60 forward primers for TCR Vbeta segments and 13 reverse primers for TCR Jbeta segments. TCRdb took this table from immuneACCESS and kept in-frame rearrangements with V and J called. Such tables lack part of the clones; where checked against another copy, unresolved V genes explain under half of the gap, and the rest is unexplained. This sample has a few hundred thousand clones in its table, and around two thirds of those were observed once. The top ten clones comprise 2% to 2.5% of the sample. Sequenced material: PBMCs. The receptors derive from a female donor in good health and CMV-seronegative.

The chain is built from TRBV7-2 and TRBJ1-6; D not certain. Trimming pared 1 base from V and 6 bases from J, leaving 10 bases between. The CDR3 consists of 15 residues. From germline, CDR1 is SGHTA and CDR2 FQGNSA. The CDR3 protein is CASSLDGRFNSPLHF. CDR3 coding DNA: TGTGCCAGCAGCTTAGACGGTCGATTTAATTCACCCCTCCACTTT.

This chain joins TRBV25-1 and TRBJ2-5; TRBD1 might be the D (6 bases). The end of the DNA is better explained by TRBJ2-7, so the J call may be wrong. Per germline, CDR1 MGHDK and CDR2 SYGVNS. This CDR3 is 15 amino acids long. The CDR3 nucleotides read TGTGCCAGCAGTGAAACAGGGTCCCTCTCCTACGAGCAGTACTTC. Translating gives CASSETGSLSYEQYF.

This clone has a handful of counts. At one end, the junction sequence differs from germline, possibly due to a read error. V usage is TRBV11-2 and J usage is TRBJ2-1; D gene uncertain. The CDR3 consists of 13 residues. Germline CDR1 and CDR2: SGHAT and FQNNGV. DNA for the CDR3: TGTGCCAGCAGCTTGGGCTCCTCCAATGAGCAGTTCTTC. Encoded protein: CASSLGSSNEQFF.

The chain is built from TRBV18 and TRBJ2-3; tentatively, D is TRBD1 (5 bases). The V gene's germline CDR1 is KGHSH and CDR2 LQKENI. The CDR3 spans 13 residues. V was pared by 3 bases and J by 4 bases, with 8 bases between. The CDR3 reads CASSPLGADTQYF. The CDR3 nucleotides are TGTGCCAGCTCACCCTTAGGGGCAGATACGCAGTATTTT.

In DNA form, the CDR3 reads TGTGCCACCAGCGGAACCCCCCAGGGGAACACTGAAGCTTTCTTT. It specifies CATSGTPQGNTEAFF. The chain recombines TRBV15 with TRBJ1-1, with a tentative D call TRBD1 (5 bases). V was cut by 5 bases and J by 1 base, with 14 bases left in between. From germline, CDR1 is LNHNV and CDR2 YYDKDF (reference sequence). This CDR3 has 15 amino acids. Using reference TRBV15 and TRBJ1-1 for the parts outside the CDR3, the full variable domain is DAMVIQNPRYQVTQFGKPVTLSCSQTLNHNVMYWYQQKSSQAPKLLFHYYDKDFNNEADTPDNFQSRRPNTSFCFLDIRSPGLGDTAMYLCATSGTPQGNTEAFFGQGTRLTVV.

This rearrangement joins TRBV5-1 to TRBJ2-1; TRBD2 matches 11 bases. V shed 4 bases and J 6 bases; nucleotides not matched to a gene: 9. The CDR3 contains 16 residues. Germline V lookup: CDR1 SGHRS, CDR2 YFSETQ. The CDR3: CASSHDRLAGPNEQFF. CDR3 coding DNA: TGCGCCAGCAGCCACGACAGACTAGCGGGACCCAATGAGCAGTTCTTC.

J is TRBJ2-2 and V is TRBV30; 9 bases are a match to TRBD1. Germline values: CDR1 GTSNPN, CDR2 SVGIG (reference sequence). Germline trimming cut 5 bases from V and 6 bases from J; bases unmatched to any gene: 13. The CDR3 is 16 amino acids. In DNA, the CDR3 is TGTGCCTGGGAACCGGGACAGGGATTAGTGGCCGGGGAGCTGTTTTTT. Residues: CAWEPGQGLVAGELFF.

The V call is TRBV5-8, the J call TRBJ2-7, with 10 bases fitting TRBD1. The CDR3 length is 14 residues. J lost 5 bases, V lost 4 bases, and 6 bases had no gene match. Germline CDR1 SGHTS, CDR2 YDEGEE. The CDR3 region is CASSRRQGANEQYF. The CDR3 region has the DNA TGTGCCAGCAGCCGCCGACAGGGGGCCAACGAGCAGTACTTC.

This sequence joins TRBV6-1 and TRBJ1-2; possibly TRBD1 for D (6 bases). Germline V gene lookup returns CDR1 MNHNS and CDR2 SASEGT. Trimming took off 4 bases at V and 7 bases at J, with 16 bases between the two ends. There are 14 residues in the CDR3. The CDR3 protein is CASSVSTGHGGYTF. CDR3 in DNA: TGTGCCAGCAGTGTCTCGACAGGCCACGGTGGCTACACCTTC.

This clone was observed a handful of times. V is TRBV5-1 and J is TRBJ2-7; 7 positions match TRBD1. The J segment lost 2 bases and the V segment lost 1 base, leaving 9 bases of the junction unmatched. Per the germline V gene, CDR1 is SGHRS and CDR2 is YFSETQ. The CDR3 runs to 16 residues. This CDR3 reads CASSLLPGQTAYEQYF. CDR3 bases: TGCGCCAGCAGCTTGCTACCGGGACAGACTGCCTACGAGCAGTACTTC.

This clone has a handful of counts. The rearrangement links TRBV7-8 to TRBJ2-7; 9 bases align to TRBD1. V was clipped by 5 bases and J by 3 bases; unmatched bases: 2. The CDR3 contains 13 residues. Germline assignment: CDR1 SGHVS and CDR2 FQNEAQ. In nucleotides, the CDR3 is TGTGCCAGCAGCCGGGACAGGGTCTACGAGCAGTACTTC. It codes for CASSRDRVYEQYF.

The gene calls are TRBV27 and TRBJ2-1, with a possible D match to TRBD2 (5 bases). From germline, CDR1 is MNHEY and CDR2 SMNVEV (reference sequence). The CDR3 spans 15 residues. Trimming took off 4 bases at V and 1 base at J, with 11 bases between the two ends. This CDR3 is CASSSLLGSYNEQFF. Here the CDR3 DNA reads TGTGCCAGCAGTTCACTACTAGGATCCTACAATGAGCAGTTCTTC.

In the case of this clone: The sample has other DNA sequences that encode this CDR3 too. This chain connects TRBV6-1 to TRBJ2-3; D is perhaps TRBD2 (6 bases). This CDR3 comprises 14 residues. The germline CDR1 and CDR2 sequences are MNHNS and SASEGT. Trimming shortened V by 8 bases and J by 1 base, and 13 bases separated the two germline ends. DNA for the CDR3: TGTGCCAGCTCTAAAGGCGGGGGCACAGATACGCAGTATTTT. It is translated as CASSKGGGTDTQYF.

The J gene is TRBJ2-2, the V gene TRBV2; a possible D gene is TRBD2 (6 bases). The CDR3 is made up of 15 amino acids. V was shortened by 6 bases and J by 1 base, with 12 bases between the two germline ends. From germline, CDR1 is SNHLY and CDR2 FYNNEI. The chain's CDR3 is CASSLGLQNTGELFF. The CDR3 coding sequence is TGTGCCAGCAGCTTGGGACTGCAGAACACCGGGGAGCTGTTTTTT.

The chain carries TRBV29-1 and TRBJ2-1; D ambiguous. The length of the CDR3 is 14 residues. The germline V and J ends were trimmed by 7 bases and 10 bases, with 23 bases remaining between them. CDR1 and CDR2 from the germline V gene are SQVTM and ANQGSEA. CDR3 in DNA: TGCAGCGGACTCCTCCTGACTCTTTCAAGGGAGCAGTTCTTC. It encodes CSGLLLTLSREQFF.

The count of this clone is one. V gene TRBV7-8 combines with J gene TRBJ2-5; 8 bases fit TRBD2. The CDR3 sequence is 14 residues long. The V gene's germline CDR1 is SGHVS and CDR2 FQNEAQ. The ends lost 5 bases at V and 11 bases at J; junction bases unmatched: 13. CDR3 coding DNA: TGTGCCAGCAGCCCCACGGGGGGGCGAGAAGTGCAGTACTTC. Translation: CASSPTGGREVQYF.

This clone occurred a few times. The V gene is TRBV28, the J gene TRBJ2-7; D may be TRBD1 (6 bases). V was trimmed by 3 bases and J by 3 bases, leaving 12 bases between them. CDR3 size: 14 residues. CDR1 is MDHEN, CDR2 SYDVKM, per germline. CDR3 DNA: TGTGCCAGCAGTTTGCACACAGGGTTCTACGAGCAGTACTTC. Translating gives CASSLHTGFYEQYF.

This clone was observed once. The chain uses TRBV7-6 and TRBJ1-3; 7 bases match TRBD1. This CDR3 has 16 amino acids. J was trimmed by 4 bases and V by 0 bases; bases with no gene match: 6. Germline V gene lookup returns CDR1 SGHVS and CDR2 FNYEAQ. CDR3 sequence: CASSLAGQAGGNTIYF. CDR3 bases: TGTGCCAGCAGCTTAGCAGGACAGGCTGGAGGAAACACCATATATTTT.

The chain recombines TRBV25-1 with TRBJ2-3; D gene unclear. Germline V gene sequence: CDR1 MGHDK, CDR2 SYGVNS. The CDR3 runs to 11 residues. V lost 7 bases to trimming and J lost 0 bases, with 2 bases between them. The CDR3 DNA sequence: TGTGCCAGCACGAGCACAGATACGCAGTATTTT. Residues: CASTSTDTQYF. Drawing the rest from reference TRBV25-1 and TRBJ2-3, the complete variable domain is EADIYQTPRYLVIGTGKKITLECSQTMGHDKMYWYQQDPGMELHLIHYSYGVNSTEKGDLSSESTVSRIRTEHFPLTLESARPSHTSQYLCASTSTDTQYFGPGTRLTVL.

This rearrangement joins TRBV10-3 to TRBJ2-5; 9 bases are a match to TRBD1. V lost 5 bases and J lost 4; bases outside the gene matches: 8. Germline V lookup: CDR1 ENHRY, CDR2 SYGVKD. This CDR3 spans 15 amino acids. CDR3 amino acids: CAISSPGQGGETQYF. CDR3 sequence (DNA): TGTGCCATCAGTTCTCCGGGACAGGGCGGAGAGACCCAGTACTTC.

The chain links TRBV27 to TRBJ1-3, with D unclear. The CDR3 covers 14 residues. Trimming left V 6 bases short and J 0 bases short, with 9 bases between. Looked up from germline, CDR1 is MNHEY and CDR2 is SMNVEV (reference sequence). The CDR3 here is CASRASASGNTIYF. The CDR3 DNA follows: TGTGCCAGCAGAGCCAGCGCCTCTGGAAACACCATATATTTT.

This chain links TRBV6-1 with TRBJ1-2, with TRBD1 as a possible D gene (6 bases). V dropped 5 bases and J dropped 4 bases, with 17 bases sitting between them. Germline V gene sequence: CDR1 MNHNS, CDR2 SASEGT. The CDR3 is 15 amino acids. The CDR3 reads CASSQGEGTFYGYTF. CDR3 nucleotide sequence: TGTGCCAGCAGTCAGGGCGAGGGGACATTCTATGGCTACACCTTC.

This clone has a single count. The gene calls are TRBV27 and TRBJ2-7; D is perhaps TRBD2 (6 bases). V was pared by 2 bases and J by 4 bases, with 21 bases between. The CDR3 is 17 residues long. Germline loops: CDR1 MNHEY, CDR2 SMNVEV (reference sequence). The CDR3 sequence is CASSLEGTTSIFYEQYF. The CDR3 DNA is TGTGCCAGCAGTTTAGAGGGCACCACTAGCATATTTTACGAGCAGTACTTC.

CDR3: CASSSPRRRTYNEQFF. In DNA, the CDR3 is TGTGCCAGCAGCTCCCCACGGAGGAGGACCTACAATGAGCAGTTCTTC. V and J are TRBV7-2 and TRBJ2-1, with D possibly TRBD2 on 5 matching bases. The CDR3 contains 16 residues. V was clipped by 4 bases and J by 2 bases, with 15 bases between them. Germline-derived CDR1 and CDR2 are SGHTA and FQGNSA. The whole variable domain, filled in from reference TRBV7-2 and TRBJ2-1, reads GAGVSQSPSNKVTEKGKDVELRCDPISGHTALYWYRQSLGQGLEFLIYFQGNSAPDKSGLPSDRFSAERTGGSVSTLTIQRTQQEDSAVYLCASSSPRRRTYNEQFFGPGTRLTVL.

The DNA for the CDR3 is TGTGCCAGGGTACAGGGTAATCAGCCCCAGCATTTT. Translation gives CARVQGNQPQHF. The chain combines TRBV6-1 with TRBJ1-5; D perhaps matches TRBD1 (6 bases). Between the trimmed V and J ends, which lost 9 bases and 4 bases, there was a span of 10 bases. The germline CDR1 and CDR2 sequences are MNHNS and SASEGT. The CDR3 is 12 residues long.